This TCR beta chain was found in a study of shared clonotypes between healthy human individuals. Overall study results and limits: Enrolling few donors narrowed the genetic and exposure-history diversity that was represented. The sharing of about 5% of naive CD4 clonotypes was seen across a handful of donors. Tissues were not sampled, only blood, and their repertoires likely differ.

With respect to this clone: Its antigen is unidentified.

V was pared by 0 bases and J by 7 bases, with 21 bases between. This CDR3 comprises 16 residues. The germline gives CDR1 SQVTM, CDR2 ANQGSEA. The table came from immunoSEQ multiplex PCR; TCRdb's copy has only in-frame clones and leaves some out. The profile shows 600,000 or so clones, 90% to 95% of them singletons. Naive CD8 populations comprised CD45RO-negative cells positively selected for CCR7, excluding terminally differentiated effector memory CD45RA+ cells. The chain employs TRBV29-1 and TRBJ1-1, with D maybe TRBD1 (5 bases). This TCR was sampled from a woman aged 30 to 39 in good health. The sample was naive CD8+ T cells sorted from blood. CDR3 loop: CSVEDGARLPQGEAFF. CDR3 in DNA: TGCAGCGTTGAAGATGGAGCGCGGCTTCCTCAGGGTGAAGCTTTCTTT.